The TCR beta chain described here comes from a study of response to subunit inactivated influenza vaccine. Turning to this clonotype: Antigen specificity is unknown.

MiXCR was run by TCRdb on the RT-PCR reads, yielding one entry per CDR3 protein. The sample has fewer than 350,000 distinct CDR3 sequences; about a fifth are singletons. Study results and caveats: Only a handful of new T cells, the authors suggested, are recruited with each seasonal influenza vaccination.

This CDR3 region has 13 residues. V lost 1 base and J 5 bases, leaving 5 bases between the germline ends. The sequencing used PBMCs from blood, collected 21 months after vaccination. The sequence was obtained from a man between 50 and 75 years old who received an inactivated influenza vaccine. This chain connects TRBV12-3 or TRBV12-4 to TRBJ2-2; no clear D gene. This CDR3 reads CASSLVLTGELFF. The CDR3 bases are TGTGCCAGCAGTTTAGTTTTGACCGGGGAGCTGTTTTTT.